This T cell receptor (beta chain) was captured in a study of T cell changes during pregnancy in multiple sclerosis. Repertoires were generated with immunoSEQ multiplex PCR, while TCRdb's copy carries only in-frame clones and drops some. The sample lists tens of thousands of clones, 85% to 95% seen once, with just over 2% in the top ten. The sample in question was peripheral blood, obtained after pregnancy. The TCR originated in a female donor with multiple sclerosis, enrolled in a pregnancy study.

The chain's CDR3 is CASSLTNEVRGSDEQYF. The CDR3, as DNA: TGTGCCAGCAGCTTAACTAATGAGGTCAGGGGTAGCGACGAGCAGTACTTC. The chain joins TRBV7-6 to TRBJ2-7, with D possibly being TRBD1 (6 bases). In germline, CDR1 is SGHVS, CDR2 FNYEAQ. The V end was cut by 2 bases, the J end by 5 bases, with 22 bases between. The CDR3 has 17 residues.